This TCR beta chain is from a study of T cells after yellow fever vaccination. In the study overall: When fractions had low cell numbers, they were prepared with SMART-Seq v4 Ultra Low Input. Points from the study as a whole: Subsequent booster samples again held most clones from primary vaccination (nearly 98% CD4, 85% to 90% CD8). Abundant contaminating clonotypes from the bulk population could appear in FACS-sorted repertoires.

Template switching by 5'RACE produced TCR cDNA, adding a universal primer site and UMIs. TCRdb redid the calling of the 5' RACE reads with MiXCR, one entry per CDR3 protein. The repertoire consists of 200,000 to 250,000 distinct CDR3 sequences, with about 7% occurring once and the leading ten covering around 0.9%. Notes on this clonotype: As yet, its antigen is unknown.

The germline V gene has CDR1 LGHNA and CDR2 YSLEER. V trimming: 0 bases; J trimming: 4 bases; junction bases outside the gene matches: 3. There are 15 residues in the CDR3. The source of this sequence is a man aged 30 to 45 who received the YFV17D yellow fever vaccine. Specimen: CD4+ T cells sorted from PBMCs, collected 15 days after the yellow fever booster vaccination. The chain employs TRBV4-3 and TRBJ2-7; 10 bases fit TRBD2. The CDR3 sequence: CASSQDVLAGYEQYF. CDR3 DNA sequence: TGCGCCAGCAGCCAAGATGTACTAGCGGGGTACGAGCAGTACTTC.